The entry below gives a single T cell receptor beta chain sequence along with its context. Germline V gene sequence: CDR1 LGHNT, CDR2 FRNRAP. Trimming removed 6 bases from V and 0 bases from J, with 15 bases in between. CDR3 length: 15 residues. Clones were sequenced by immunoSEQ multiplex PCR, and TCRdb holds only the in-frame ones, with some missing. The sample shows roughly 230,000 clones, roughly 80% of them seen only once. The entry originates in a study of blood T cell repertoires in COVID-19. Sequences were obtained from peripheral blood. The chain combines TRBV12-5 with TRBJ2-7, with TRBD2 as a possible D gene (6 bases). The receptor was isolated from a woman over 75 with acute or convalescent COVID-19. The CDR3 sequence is CASGSVGGNSYEQYF. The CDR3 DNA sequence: TGTGCTAGTGGCAGCGTCGGGGGAAACTCCTACGAGCAGTACTTC. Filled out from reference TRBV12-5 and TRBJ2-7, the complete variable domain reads DARVTQTPRHKVTEMGQEVTMRCQPILGHNTVFWYRQTMMQGLELLAYFRNRAPLDDSGMPKDRFSAEMPDATLATLKIQPSEPRDSAVYFCASGSVGGNSYEQYFGPGTRLTVT.